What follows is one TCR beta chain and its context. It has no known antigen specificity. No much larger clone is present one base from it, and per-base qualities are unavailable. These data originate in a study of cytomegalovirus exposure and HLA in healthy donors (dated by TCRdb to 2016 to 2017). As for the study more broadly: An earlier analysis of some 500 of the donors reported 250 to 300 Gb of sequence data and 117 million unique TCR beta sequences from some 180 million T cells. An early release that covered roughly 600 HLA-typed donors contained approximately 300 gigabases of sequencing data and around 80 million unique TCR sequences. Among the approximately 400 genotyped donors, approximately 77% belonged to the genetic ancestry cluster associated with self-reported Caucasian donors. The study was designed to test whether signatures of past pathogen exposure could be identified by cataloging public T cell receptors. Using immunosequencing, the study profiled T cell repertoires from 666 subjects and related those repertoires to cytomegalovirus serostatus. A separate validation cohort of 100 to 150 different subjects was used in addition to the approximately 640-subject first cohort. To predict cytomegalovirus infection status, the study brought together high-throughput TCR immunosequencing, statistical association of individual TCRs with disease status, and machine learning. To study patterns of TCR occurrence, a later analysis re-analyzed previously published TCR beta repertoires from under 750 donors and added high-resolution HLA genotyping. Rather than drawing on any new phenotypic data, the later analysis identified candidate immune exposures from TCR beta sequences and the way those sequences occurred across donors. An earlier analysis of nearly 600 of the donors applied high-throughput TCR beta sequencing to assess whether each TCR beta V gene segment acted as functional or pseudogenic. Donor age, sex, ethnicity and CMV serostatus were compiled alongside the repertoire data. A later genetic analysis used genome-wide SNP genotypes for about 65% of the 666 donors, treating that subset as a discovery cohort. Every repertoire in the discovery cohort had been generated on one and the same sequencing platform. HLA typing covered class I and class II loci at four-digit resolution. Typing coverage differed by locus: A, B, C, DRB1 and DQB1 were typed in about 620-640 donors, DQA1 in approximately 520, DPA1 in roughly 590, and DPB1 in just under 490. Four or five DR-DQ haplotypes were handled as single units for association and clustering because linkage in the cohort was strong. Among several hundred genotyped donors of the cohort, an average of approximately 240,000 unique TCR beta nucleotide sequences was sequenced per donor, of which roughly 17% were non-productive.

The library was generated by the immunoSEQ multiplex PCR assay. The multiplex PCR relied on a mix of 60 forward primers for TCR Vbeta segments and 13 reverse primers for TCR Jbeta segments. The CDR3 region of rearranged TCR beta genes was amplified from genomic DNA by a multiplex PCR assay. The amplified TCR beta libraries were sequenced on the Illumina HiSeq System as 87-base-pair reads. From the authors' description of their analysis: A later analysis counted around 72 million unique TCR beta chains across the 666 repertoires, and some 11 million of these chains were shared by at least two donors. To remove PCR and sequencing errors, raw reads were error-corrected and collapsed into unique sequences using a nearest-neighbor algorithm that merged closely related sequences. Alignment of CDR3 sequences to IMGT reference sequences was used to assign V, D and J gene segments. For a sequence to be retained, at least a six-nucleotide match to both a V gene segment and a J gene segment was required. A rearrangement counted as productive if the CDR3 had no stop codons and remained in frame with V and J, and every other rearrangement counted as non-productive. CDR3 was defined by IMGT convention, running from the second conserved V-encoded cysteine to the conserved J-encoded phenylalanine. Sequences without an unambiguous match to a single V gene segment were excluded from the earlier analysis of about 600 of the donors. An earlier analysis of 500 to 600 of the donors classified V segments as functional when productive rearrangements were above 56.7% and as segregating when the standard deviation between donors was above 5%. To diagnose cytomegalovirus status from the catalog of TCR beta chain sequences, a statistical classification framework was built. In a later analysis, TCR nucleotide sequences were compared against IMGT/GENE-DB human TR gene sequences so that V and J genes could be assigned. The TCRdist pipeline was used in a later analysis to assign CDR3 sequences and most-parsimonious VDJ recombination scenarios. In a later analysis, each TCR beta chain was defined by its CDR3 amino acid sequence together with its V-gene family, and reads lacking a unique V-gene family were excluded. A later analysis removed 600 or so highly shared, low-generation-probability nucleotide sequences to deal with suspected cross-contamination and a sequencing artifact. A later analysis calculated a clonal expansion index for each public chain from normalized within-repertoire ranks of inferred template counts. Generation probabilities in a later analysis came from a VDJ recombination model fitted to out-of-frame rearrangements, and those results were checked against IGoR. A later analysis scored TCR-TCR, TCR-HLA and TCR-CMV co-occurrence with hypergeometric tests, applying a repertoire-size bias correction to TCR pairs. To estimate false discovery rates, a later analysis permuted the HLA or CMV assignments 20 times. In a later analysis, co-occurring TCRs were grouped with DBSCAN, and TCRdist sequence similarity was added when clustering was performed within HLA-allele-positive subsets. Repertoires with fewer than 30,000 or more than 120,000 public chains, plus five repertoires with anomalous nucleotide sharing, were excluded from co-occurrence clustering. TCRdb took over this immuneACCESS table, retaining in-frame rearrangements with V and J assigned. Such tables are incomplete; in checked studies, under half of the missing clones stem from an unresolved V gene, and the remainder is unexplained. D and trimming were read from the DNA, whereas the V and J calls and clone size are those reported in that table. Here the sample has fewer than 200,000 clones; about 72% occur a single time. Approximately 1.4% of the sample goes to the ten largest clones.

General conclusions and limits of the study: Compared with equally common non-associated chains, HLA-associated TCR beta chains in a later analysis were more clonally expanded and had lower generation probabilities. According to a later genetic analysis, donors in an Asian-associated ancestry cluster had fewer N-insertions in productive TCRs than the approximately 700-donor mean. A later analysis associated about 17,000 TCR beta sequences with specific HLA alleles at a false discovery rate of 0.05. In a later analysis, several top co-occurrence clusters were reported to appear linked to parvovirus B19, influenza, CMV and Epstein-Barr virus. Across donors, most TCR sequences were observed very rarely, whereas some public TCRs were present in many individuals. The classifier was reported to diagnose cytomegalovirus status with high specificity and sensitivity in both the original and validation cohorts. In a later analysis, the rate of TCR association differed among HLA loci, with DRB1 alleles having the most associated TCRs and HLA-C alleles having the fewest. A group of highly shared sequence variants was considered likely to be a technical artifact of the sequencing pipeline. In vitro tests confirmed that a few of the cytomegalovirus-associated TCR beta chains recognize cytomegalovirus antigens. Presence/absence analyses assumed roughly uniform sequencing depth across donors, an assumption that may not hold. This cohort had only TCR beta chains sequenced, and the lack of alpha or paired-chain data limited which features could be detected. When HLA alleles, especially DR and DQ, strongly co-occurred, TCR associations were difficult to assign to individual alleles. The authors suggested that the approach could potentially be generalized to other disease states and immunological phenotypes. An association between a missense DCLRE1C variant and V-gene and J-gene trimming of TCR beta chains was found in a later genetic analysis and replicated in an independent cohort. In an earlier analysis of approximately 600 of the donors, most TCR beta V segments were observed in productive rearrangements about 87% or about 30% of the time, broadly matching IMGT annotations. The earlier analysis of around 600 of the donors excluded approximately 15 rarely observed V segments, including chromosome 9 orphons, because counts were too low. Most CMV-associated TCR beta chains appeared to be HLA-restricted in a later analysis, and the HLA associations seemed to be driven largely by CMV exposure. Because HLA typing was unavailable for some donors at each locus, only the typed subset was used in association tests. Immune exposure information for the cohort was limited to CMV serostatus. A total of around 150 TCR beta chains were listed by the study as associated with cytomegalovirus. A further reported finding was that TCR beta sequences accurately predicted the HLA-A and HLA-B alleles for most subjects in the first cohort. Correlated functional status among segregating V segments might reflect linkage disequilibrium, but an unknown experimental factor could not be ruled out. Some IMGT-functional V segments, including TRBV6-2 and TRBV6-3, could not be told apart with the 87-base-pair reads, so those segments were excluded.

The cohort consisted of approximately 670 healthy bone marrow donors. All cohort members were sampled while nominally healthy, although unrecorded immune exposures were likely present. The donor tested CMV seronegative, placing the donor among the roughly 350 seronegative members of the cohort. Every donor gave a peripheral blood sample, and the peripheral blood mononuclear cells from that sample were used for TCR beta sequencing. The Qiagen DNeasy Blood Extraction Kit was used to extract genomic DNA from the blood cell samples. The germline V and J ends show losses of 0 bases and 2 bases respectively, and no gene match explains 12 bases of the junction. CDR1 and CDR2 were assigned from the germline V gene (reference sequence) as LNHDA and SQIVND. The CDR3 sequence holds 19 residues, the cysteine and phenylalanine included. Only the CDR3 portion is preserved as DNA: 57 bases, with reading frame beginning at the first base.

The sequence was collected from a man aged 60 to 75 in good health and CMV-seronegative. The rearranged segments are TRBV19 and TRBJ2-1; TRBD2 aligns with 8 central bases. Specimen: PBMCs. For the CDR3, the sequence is CASSIDFAGGSTPYNEQFF. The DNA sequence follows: TGTGCCAGTAGTATAGATTTTGCGGGGGGCTCTACGCCCTACAATGAGCAGTTCTTC.